This TCR beta chain was profiled in a study of human T cells and chemical hapten exposure. Whole-study findings and limits: Compared to controls, expanded TCRs made significantly more large clusters of similar CDR3s.

Original processing notes: Samples had a median of around 88,000 TCRs, ranging about 23,224 to 700,000. Via MiXCR, TCRdb re-called the RACE reads, giving one row per CDR3 protein. Here the V and J calls rest on TCRdb's processing, not on the authors' analysis. The sample gives roughly 380,000 distinct CDR3 sequences, approximately 5.1% of which show up once; approximately 2.4% is in the top ten. Indicated time point: pre-sensitization, week 0. Described treatment: therapeutic diphenylcyclopropenone sensitization with weekly scalp DPC. CDR3 length: 16 amino acids. In germline, CDR1 is MNHEY, CDR2 SVGAGI. V gave up 6 bases and J gave up 0 bases; unmatched junction bases: 6. Note on this clonotype: Its matching antigen is unknown.

The receptor's source is a woman between 50 and 59 years old with alopecia areata. Some clones in this sample may be carry-over from other donors' samples. Sample: whole blood, taken in connection with sensitization to the hapten diphenylcyclopropenone (DPC). V usage is TRBV6-5 and J usage is TRBJ2-1, with 9 bases identical to TRBD1. CDR3: CASSRTGASSYNEQFF. The DNA for the CDR3 is TGTGCCAGCAGCCGGACAGGGGCCAGCTCCTACAATGAGCAGTTCTTC.